This T cell receptor (beta chain) was found in a study of blood T cell repertoires in COVID-19. The CDR3 runs to 14 residues. CDR1 and CDR2 from the germline V gene are KGHDR and SFDVKD. Trimming pared 5 bases from V and 1 base from J, leaving 10 bases between. Ages ranged from about 18 to 89 years, with residence in under 25 US areas. The data were produced by immunoSEQ multiplex PCR, yet TCRdb's version contains in-frame clones alone and is incomplete. The sample includes approximately 300,000 clones, 85% to 95% of them seen just once. The sample consisted of PBMCs or T cells enriched from blood (not recorded which). The chain couples TRBV24-1 to TRBJ1-1; D is ambiguous. The sequence was collected from a woman in her twenties or thirties who had been exposed to COVID-19. CDR3 in amino acids: CATSGSGGNTEAFF. Here the CDR3 DNA reads TGTGCCACCAGTGGGTCCGGCGGGAACACTGAAGCTTTCTTT.